This T cell receptor beta chain was identified in a study of blood T cell repertoires in COVID-19. About the study: Donors in the United States, Italy and Spain gave samples during acute or convalescent COVID-19. Nucleic acid was either cDNA or gDNA, and it came from T cells, B-cell-depleted T cells, or PBMCs.

TCRdb's copy holds only in-frame clones and misses some; the assay was immunoSEQ multiplex PCR. The table shows about 300,000 clones, with roughly 90% occurring only once. Categorization into cohorts depended on clinical history that participants reported. In Cohort 3, a recovered donor had either two negative PCRs, clearance, or symptom resolution. With 2 bases clipped from V and 5 bases from J, the junction kept 3 bases outside the gene matches. Germline V gene sequence: CDR1 SGHRS, CDR2 YFSETQ. The CDR3 is 15 residues long. The sequence came from a young woman who had recovered from COVID-19. Source material: PBMCs or T cells enriched from blood (not recorded which). This chain uses TRBV5-1 with TRBJ2-7; 14 bases fit TRBD2. CDR3 DNA: TGCGCCAGCAGCTTAGGGACTAGCGGGAGTCACGAGCAGTACTTC. Translating gives CASSLGTSGSHEQYF.